These 5 T cell receptor beta chains were sequenced from one sample in a study of shared clonotypes between healthy human individuals. Libraries were prepared by immunoSEQ multiplex PCR; TCRdb keeps only in-frame clonotypes and omits some of them. Of more than 1.2 million clones listed, 97% to 99% are singletons. The material sequenced was naive CD4+ T cells sorted from blood. Regarding subset: CD45RA+ positively selected. The receptor set was obtained from a man aged 25 to 40 in good health.

V usage is TRBV11-2 and J usage is TRBJ2-1; 12 bases agree with TRBD2. J gave up 7 bases and V 4 bases, and 5 bases lay outside the gene matches. The CDR3 is 15 amino acids. The germline gives CDR1 SGHAT, CDR2 FQNNGV. As DNA, the CDR3 is TGTGCCAGCAGCTCTCTAGCGGGAGGGAAAAATGAGCAGTTCTTC. This codes for CASSSLAGGKNEQFF. The whole variable domain, filled in from reference TRBV11-2 and TRBJ2-1, reads EAGVAQSPRYKIIEKRQSVAFWCNPISGHATLYWYQQILGQGPKLLIQFQNNGVVDDSQLPKDRFSAERLKGVDSTLKIQPAKLEDSAVYLCASSSLAGGKNEQFFGPGTRLTVL.

The chain joins TRBV6-5 to TRBJ1-2, with a weak D call TRBD1 (5 bases). The germline V gene has CDR1 MNHEY and CDR2 SVGAGI. Trimming removed 0 bases from V and 3 bases from J, with 8 bases in between. This CDR3 contains 14 residues. CDR3 nucleotide sequence: TGTGCCAGCAGTTACTCCAGACAGCACTATGGCTACACCTTC. This gives the protein CASSYSRQHYGYTF.

The chain is built from TRBV29-1 and TRBJ1-1, with a tentative D call TRBD1 (6 bases). Trimming took off 6 bases at V and 1 base at J, with 15 bases between the two ends. The CDR3 is 14 amino acids. The germline gives CDR1 SQVTM, CDR2 ANQGSEA. The CDR3 coding sequence is TGCAGCGTCGCCGGGACACTCTCGAACACTGAAGCTTTCTTT. Protein sequence: CSVAGTLSNTEAFF.

The genes are TRBV7-6 and TRBJ2-1; 8 nucleotides line up with TRBD2. V lost 1 base to trimming and J lost 5 bases; unmatched junction nucleotides: 10. The CDR3 runs 17 residues. The germline V gene encodes CDR1 SGHVS and CDR2 FNYEAQ. This CDR3 is CASSLVGKRELNNEQFF. DNA of the CDR3: TGTGCCAGCAGCTTAGTAGGGAAGCGGGAGTTAAACAATGAGCAGTTCTTC.

V usage is TRBV5-1 and J usage is TRBJ2-3; D gene uncertain. The CDR3 spans 15 residues. In germline, CDR1 is SGHRS, CDR2 YFSETQ. V was clipped by 6 bases and J by 3 bases, with 17 bases between them. Here the CDR3 DNA reads TGCGCCAGCACCCCTGGCGTGAGCTATACAGATACGCAGTATTTT. Protein product: CASTPGVSYTDTQYF. Full variable domain (outside the CDR3, taken from reference TRBV5-1 and TRBJ2-3): KAGVTQTPRYLIKTRGQQVTLSCSPISGHRSVSWYQQTPGQGLQFLFEYFSETQRNKGNFPGRFSGRQFSNSRSEMNVSTLELGDSALYLCASTPGVSYTDTQYFGPGTRLTVL.